The rows below give T cell receptor beta chains drawn from one sample of a study of T cell therapy after organ transplantation. Clones were sequenced by immunoSEQ multiplex PCR, and TCRdb holds only the in-frame ones, with some missing. The repertoire has approximately 20,000 clones, roughly four fifths of them found once; the top ten carry 9.2%. No antigen has been identified for these receptors. The starting material was CD8+ T cells from blood, obtained after autologous CMV-specific T cell therapy. These TCRs come from a human patient who had received a solid organ transplant and had CMV disease. Part of the T cell pool may stem from the graft donor. CDR3s include the opening cysteine and the closing phenylalanine or tryptophan. Each record gives: V gene, D gene, J gene, CDR3 length, clone size, CDR3 protein, CDR3 DNA. A D gene is named only where the DNA matches it firmly. For some rows the clone size is stated as once, few or many, or as a class when expanded; others skip it.

>TRBV27|.|TRBJ2-7|17|.
CASSLLPGTDASYEQYF
TGTGCCAGCAGTTTGCTCCCCGGGACCGACGCCTCCTACGAGCAGTACTTC
>TRBV7-9|.|TRBJ2-1|16|.
CASSLKGREIYNEQFF
TGTGCCAGCAGCTTAAAGGGCAGGGAGATATACAATGAGCAGTTCTTC
>TRBV27|.|TRBJ2-7|14|.
CASSLTGTTPEQYF
TGTGCCAGCAGTTTAACCGGGACAACCCCCGAGCAGTACTTC
>TRBV11-3|TRBD1|TRBJ1-2|14|.
CASSYRDRPYGYTF
TGTGCCAGCAGCTACCGGGACAGACCTTATGGCTACACCTTC
>TRBV29-1|TRBD2|TRBJ2-1|14|.
CSATGLAGGLGQFF
TGCAGCGCCACCGGACTAGCGGGGGGGCTGGGGCAGTTCTTC
>TRBV11-2|.|TRBJ1-6|14|.
CASSRGGDNSPLHF
TGTGCCAGCAGCCGGGGGGGGGACAATTCACCCCTCCACTTT
>TRBV29-1|TRBD1|TRBJ1-2|16|.
CSVRNRGLVRAGGYTF
TGCAGCGTTCGGAACAGGGGGCTTGTTCGCGCTGGTGGCTACACCTTC
>TRBV6-5|.|TRBJ2-1|13|.
CASSSWGDNEQFF
TGTGCCAGCAGCTCCTGGGGGGACAATGAGCAGTTCTTC
>TRBV10-1|.|TRBJ2-3|17|few
CASSEVPGTLYTDTQYF
TGCGCCAGCAGTGAGGTTCCTGGGACTCTTTACACAGATACGCAGTATTTT
>TRBV30|.|TRBJ2-7|13|.
CAWSVGVAYEQYF
TGTGCCTGGAGTGTAGGGGTAGCCTACGAGCAGTACTTC
>TRBV9|.|TRBJ1-1|15|.
CASSAPPRLDTEAFF
TGTGCCAGCAGCGCCCCCCCGCGATTGGACACTGAAGCTTTCTTT